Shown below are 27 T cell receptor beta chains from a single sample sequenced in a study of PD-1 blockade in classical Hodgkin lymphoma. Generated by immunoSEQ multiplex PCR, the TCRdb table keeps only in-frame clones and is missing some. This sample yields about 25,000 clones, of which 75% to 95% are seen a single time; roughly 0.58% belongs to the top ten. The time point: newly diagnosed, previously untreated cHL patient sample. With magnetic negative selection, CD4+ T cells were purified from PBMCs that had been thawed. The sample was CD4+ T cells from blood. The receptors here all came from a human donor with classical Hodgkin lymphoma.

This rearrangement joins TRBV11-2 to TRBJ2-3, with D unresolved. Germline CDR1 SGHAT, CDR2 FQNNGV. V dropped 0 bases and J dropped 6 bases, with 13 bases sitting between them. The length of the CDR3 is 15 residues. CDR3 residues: CASSLDPAVMDTQYF. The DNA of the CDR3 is TGTGCCAGCAGCTTAGATCCTGCAGTAATGGATACGCAGTATTTT. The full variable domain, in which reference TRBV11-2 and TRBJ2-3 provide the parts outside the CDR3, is EAGVAQSPRYKIIEKRQSVAFWCNPISGHATLYWYQQILGQGPKLLIQFQNNGVVDDSQLPKDRFSAERLKGVDSTLKIQPAKLEDSAVYLCASSLDPAVMDTQYFGPGTRLTVL.

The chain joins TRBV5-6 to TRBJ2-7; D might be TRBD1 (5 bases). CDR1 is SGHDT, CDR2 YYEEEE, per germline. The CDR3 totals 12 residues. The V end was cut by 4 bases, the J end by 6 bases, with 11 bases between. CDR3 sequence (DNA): TGTGCCAGCAGCCTCAGGGTTGGCGAGCAGTACTTC. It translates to CASSLRVGEQYF.

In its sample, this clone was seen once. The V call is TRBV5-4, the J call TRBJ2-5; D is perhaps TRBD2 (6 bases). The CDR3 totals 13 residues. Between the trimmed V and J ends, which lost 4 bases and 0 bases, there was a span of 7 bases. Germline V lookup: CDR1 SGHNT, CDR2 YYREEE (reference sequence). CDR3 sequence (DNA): TGTGCCAGCAGCCGGGACTACCAAGAGACCCAGTACTTC. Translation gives CASSRDYQETQYF.

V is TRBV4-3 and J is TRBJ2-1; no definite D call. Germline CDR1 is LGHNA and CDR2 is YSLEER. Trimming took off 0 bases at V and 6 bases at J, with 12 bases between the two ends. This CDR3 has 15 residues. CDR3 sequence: CASSQDSHLRNEQFF. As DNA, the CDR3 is TGCGCCAGCAGCCAAGATAGCCACCTACGCAATGAGCAGTTCTTC.

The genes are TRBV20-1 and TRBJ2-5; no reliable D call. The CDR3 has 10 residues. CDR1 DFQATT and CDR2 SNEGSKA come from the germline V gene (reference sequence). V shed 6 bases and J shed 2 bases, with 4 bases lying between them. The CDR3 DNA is TGCAGTGCCGCACAAGAGACCCAGTACTTC. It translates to CSAAQETQYF.

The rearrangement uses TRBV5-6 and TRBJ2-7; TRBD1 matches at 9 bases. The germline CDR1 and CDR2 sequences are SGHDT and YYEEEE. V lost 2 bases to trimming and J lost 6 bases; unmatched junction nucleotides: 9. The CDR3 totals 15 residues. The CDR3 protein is CASSFMAGQGIEQYF. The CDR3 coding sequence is TGTGCCAGCAGCTTCATGGCGGGACAGGGTATCGAGCAGTACTTC. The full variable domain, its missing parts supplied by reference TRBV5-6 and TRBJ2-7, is DAGVTQSPTHLIKTRGQQVTLRCSPKSGHDTVSWYQQALGQGPQFIFQYYEEEERQRGNFPDRFSGHQFPNYSSELNVNALLLGDSALYLCASSFMAGQGIEQYFGPGTRLTVT.

The CDR3 is CASSLTVGQSYEQYF. CDR3 DNA: TGTGCCAGCAGCTTGACGGTCGGACAGTCCTACGAGCAGTACTTC. The chain uses TRBV7-2 and TRBJ2-7; a possible D gene is TRBD1 (6 bases). CDR3 length: 15 amino acids. Germline lookup yields CDR1 SGHTA and CDR2 FQGNSA. Deletions cut 3 bases from V and 1 base from J, with 13 bases between.

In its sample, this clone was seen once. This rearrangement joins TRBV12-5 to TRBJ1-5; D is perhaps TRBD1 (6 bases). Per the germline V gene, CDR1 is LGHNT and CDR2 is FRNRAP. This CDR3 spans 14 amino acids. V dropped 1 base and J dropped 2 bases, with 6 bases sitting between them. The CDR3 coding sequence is TGTGCTAGTGGTTTGGGACAGGGCAATCAGCCCCAGCATTTT. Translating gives CASGLGQGNQPQHF.

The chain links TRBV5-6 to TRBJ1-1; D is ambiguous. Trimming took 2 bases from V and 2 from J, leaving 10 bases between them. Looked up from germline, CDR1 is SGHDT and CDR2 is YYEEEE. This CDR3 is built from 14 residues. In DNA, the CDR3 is TGTGCCAGCAGCTTTGCACAGACTAACACTGAAGCTTTCTTT. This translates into CASSFAQTNTEAFF.

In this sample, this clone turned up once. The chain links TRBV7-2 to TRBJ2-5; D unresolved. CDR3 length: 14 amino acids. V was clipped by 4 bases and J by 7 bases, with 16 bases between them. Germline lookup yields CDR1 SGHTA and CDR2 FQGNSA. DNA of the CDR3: TGTGCCAGCAGCTCAGGACCCCCGTTCGGGACCCAGTACTTC. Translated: CASSSGPPFGTQYF.

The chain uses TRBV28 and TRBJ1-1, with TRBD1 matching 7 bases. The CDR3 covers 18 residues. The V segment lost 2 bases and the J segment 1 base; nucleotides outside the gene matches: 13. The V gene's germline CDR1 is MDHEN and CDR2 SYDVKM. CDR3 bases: TGTGCCAGCAGTTTAAATGAGCGGAGGGGGCAGCGGAACACTGAAGCTTTCTTT. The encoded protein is CASSLNERRGQRNTEAFF.

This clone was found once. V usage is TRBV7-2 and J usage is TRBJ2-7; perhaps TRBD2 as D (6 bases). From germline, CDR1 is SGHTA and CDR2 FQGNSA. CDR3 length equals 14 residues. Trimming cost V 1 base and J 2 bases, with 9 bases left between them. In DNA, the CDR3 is TGTGCCAGCAGCTTAGTGGGAGGCGCCTACGAGCAGTACTTC. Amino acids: CASSLVGGAYEQYF. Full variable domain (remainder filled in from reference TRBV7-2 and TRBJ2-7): GAGVSQSPSNKVTEKGKDVELRCDPISGHTALYWYRQSLGQGLEFLIYFQGNSAPDKSGLPSDRFSAERTGGSVSTLTIQRTQQEDSAVYLCASSLVGGAYEQYFGPGTRLTVT.

The DNA for the CDR3 is TGTGCCAGTCATAAAAAGGGACAGGGTAAAACTGAAGCTTTCTTT. As protein: CASHKKGQGKTEAFF. V gene TRBV19 combines with J gene TRBJ1-1; TRBD1 matches at 9 bases. V lost 8 bases and J lost 5; bases outside the gene matches: 12. The V gene's germline CDR1 is LNHDA and CDR2 SQIVND (reference sequence). The CDR3 is 15 residues long.

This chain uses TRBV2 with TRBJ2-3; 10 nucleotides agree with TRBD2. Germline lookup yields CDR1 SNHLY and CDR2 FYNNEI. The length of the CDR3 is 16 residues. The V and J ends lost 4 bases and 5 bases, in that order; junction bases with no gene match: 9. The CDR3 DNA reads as TGTGCCAGCAGTGGCGGACTAGCGGAGGGAGGAGATACGCAGTATTTT. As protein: CASSGGLAEGGDTQYF.

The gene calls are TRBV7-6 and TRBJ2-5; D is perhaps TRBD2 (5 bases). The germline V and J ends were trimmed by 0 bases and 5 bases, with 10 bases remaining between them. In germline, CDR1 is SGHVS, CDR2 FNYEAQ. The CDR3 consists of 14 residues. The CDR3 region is CASSLAIGVETQYF. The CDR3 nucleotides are TGTGCCAGCAGCTTAGCGATCGGGGTGGAGACCCAGTACTTC.

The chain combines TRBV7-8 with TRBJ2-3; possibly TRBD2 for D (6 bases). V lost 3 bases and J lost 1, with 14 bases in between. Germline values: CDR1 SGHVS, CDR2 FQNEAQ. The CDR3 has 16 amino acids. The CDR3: CASSFTRGGGTDTQYF. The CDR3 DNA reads TGTGCCAGCAGCTTTACTCGCGGCGGGGGCACAGATACGCAGTATTTT.

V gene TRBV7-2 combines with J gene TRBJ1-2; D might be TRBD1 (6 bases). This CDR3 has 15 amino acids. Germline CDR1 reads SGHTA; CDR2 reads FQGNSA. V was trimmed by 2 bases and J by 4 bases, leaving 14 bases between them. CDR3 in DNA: TGTGCCAGCAGCTTATCGGGACACCACTCCTATGGCTACACCTTC. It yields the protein CASSLSGHHSYGYTF.

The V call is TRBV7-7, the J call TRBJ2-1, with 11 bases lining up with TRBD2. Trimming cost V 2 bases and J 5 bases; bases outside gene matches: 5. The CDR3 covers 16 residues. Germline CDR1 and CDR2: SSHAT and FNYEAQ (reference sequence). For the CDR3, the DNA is TGTGCCAGCAGCTTATTGACTAGCGGGGTACACAATGAGCAGTTCTTC. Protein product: CASSLLTSGVHNEQFF.

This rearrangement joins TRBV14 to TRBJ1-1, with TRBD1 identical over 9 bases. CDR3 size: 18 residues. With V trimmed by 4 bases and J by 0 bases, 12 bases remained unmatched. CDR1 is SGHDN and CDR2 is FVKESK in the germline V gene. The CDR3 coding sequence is TGTGCCAGCAGCCCAAACAGGGGGCGCGGGAGGATGAACACTGAAGCTTTCTTT. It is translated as CASSPNRGRGRMNTEAFF.

CDR3 residues: CASSEFRAGEKLFF. The CDR3 nucleotides read TGTGCCAGCAGTGAATTCAGGGCGGGTGAAAAACTGTTTTTT. The genes are TRBV6-1 and TRBJ1-4, with a tentative D call TRBD1 (5 bases). The CDR3 is made up of 14 amino acids. Trimming removed 2 bases from V and 7 bases from J, with 11 bases in between. Germline CDR1 reads MNHNS; CDR2 reads SASEGT.

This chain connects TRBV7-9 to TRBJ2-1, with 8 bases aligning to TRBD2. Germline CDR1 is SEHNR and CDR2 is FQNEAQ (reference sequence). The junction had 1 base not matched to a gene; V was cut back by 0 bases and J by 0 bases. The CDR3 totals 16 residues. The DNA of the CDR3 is TGTGCCAGCAGCTTAGCTAGCGGGGCCTCCTACAATGAGCAGTTCTTC. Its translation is CASSLASGASYNEQFF.

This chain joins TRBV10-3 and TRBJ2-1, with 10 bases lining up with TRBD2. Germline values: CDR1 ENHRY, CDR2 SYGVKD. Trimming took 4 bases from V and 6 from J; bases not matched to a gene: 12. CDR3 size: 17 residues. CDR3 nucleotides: TGTGCCATCAGTGCCGAAACTAGCGGGGTTAGTATCAATGAGCAGTTCTTC. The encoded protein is CAISAETSGVSINEQFF.

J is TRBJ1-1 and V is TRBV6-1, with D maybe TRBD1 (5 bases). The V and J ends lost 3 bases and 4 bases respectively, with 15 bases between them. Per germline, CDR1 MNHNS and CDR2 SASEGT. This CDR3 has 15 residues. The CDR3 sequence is CASSDNRGLGTEAFF. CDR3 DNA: TGTGCCAGCAGTGATAATAGGGGTCTCGGCACTGAAGCTTTCTTT.

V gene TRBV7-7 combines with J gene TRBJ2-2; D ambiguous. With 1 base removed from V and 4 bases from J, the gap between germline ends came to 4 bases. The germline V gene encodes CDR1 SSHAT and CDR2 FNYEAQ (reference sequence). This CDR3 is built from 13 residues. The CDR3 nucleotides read TGTGCCAGCAGCTTAGAGGGCACCGGGGAGCTGTTTTTT. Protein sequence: CASSLEGTGELFF.

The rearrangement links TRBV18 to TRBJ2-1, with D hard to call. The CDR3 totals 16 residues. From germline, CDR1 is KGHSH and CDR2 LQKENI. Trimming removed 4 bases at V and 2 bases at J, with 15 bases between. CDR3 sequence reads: CASSQLRTRTYNEQFF. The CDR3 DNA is TGTGCCAGCTCACAACTCCGCACACGGACCTACAATGAGCAGTTCTTC.

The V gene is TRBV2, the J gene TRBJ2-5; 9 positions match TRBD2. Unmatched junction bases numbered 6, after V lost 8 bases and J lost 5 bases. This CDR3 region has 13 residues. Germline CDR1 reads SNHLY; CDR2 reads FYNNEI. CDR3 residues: CASASGGSETQYF. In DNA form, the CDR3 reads TGTGCCAGCGCGAGCGGGGGGTCGGAGACCCAGTACTTC.

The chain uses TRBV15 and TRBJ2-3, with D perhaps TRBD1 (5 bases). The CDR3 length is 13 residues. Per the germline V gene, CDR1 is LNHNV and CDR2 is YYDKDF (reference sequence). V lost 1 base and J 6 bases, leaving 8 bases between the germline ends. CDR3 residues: CATSRAGWDTQYF. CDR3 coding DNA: TGTGCCACCAGCAGAGCAGGGTGGGATACGCAGTATTTT.